This is a list of T cell receptor beta chains from one sample in a study of CD4 T cells in relation to SARS-CoV-2 and coronaviruses. The method was immunoSEQ multiplex PCR; TCRdb's version includes in-frame clones alone and lacks a portion of them. The data hold 25,000 to 30,000 clones, with 74% observed a single time. Antigens for these TCRs are unknown. The sequenced sample was CD4+ T cells from PBMCs, cultured in vitro. The source of these receptors is a human donor in good health. CDR3s include the opening cysteine and the closing phenylalanine or tryptophan. A D gene is named only where the DNA matches it firmly. Size tells how often a clone was seen (once, few, many) or the class of an expanded clone, and some rows leave it out.

CASSRIPGQGSYEQYF	TGTGCCAGCAGCCGTATTCCGGGACAGGGGTCCTACGAGCAGTACTTC	TRBJ2-7	TRBD1	TRBV7-2	.
CASSYAREEKLFF	TGTGCCAGCAGTTACGCCAGGGAGGAAAAACTGTTTTTT	TRBJ1-4	.	TRBV6-5	.
CATSQLTSGALGNEQFF	TGTGCCACCAGCCAACTCACTAGCGGGGCCCTAGGCAATGAGCAGTTCTTC	TRBJ2-1	TRBD2	TRBV15	.
CASSQGGASSYEQYF	TGTGCCAGCAGCCAAGGAGGGGCCAGCTCCTACGAGCAGTACTTC	TRBJ2-7	.	TRBV14	.
CASSLIPSEKLFF	TGTGCCAGCAGCTTAATCCCGTCGGAAAAACTGTTTTTT	TRBJ1-4	.	TRBV7-2	.
CASAPRGLAGVVYNEQFF	TGTGCCAGCGCCCCCCGGGGGCTAGCGGGAGTCGTCTACAATGAGCAGTTCTTC	TRBJ2-1	TRBD2	TRBV9	.
CASSLSGTGGSGANVLTF	TGTGCCAGCAGCTTATCGGGGACAGGGGGATCTGGGGCCAACGTCCTGACTTTC	TRBJ2-6	TRBD1	TRBV11-3	.
CASSVAGQGSYEQYF	TGTGCCAGCAGCGTAGCGGGACAGGGGTCCTACGAGCAGTACTTC	TRBJ2-7	TRBD1	TRBV9	.
CASSQERGVSYNEQFF	TGTGCCAGCAGCCAAGAGCGGGGGGTCTCCTACAATGAGCAGTTCTTC	TRBJ2-1	TRBD2	TRBV3-1/TRBV3-2	.
CASSSRTSGATYEQYF	TGTGCCAGCAGCTCGCGGACTAGCGGGGCAACCTACGAGCAGTACTTC	TRBJ2-7	TRBD2	TRBV7-6	.
CASSLRGYRGEKLFF	TGTGCCAGCAGCTTAAGGGGGTATCGAGGCGAAAAACTGTTTTTT	TRBJ1-4	.	TRBV11-2	.
CASSPNREQPQHF	TGTGCCAGCAGCCCAAACAGGGAACAGCCCCAGCATTTT	TRBJ1-5	.	TRBV27	.
CASSRSGGVGNTEAFF	TGTGCCAGCAGCAGGTCAGGGGGGGTGGGGAACACTGAAGCTTTCTTT	TRBJ1-1	TRBD1	TRBV11-2	.
CASSFSGRAREQYF	TGTGCCAGCAGCTTTAGCGGGAGGGCCCGGGAGCAGTACTTC	TRBJ2-7	TRBD2	TRBV7-2	few
CASSLALGRVVDNSPLHF	TGTGCCAGCAGCTTAGCGCTGGGCAGGGTGGTGGATAATTCACCCCTCCACTTT	TRBJ1-6	.	TRBV7-9	.
CASSLDTGALYNEQFF	TGTGCCAGCAGCCTCGACACAGGGGCCCTTTACAATGAGCAGTTCTTC	TRBJ2-1	TRBD1	TRBV3-1/TRBV3-2	.
CASSYWASGTYEQYF	TGTGCCAGCAGCTACTGGGCTAGCGGGACATACGAGCAGTACTTC	TRBJ2-7	TRBD2	TRBV9	.
CASSQEGVIAGEETQYF	TGTGCCAGCAGCCAAGAAGGTGTCATAGCGGGGGAAGAGACCCAGTACTTC	TRBJ2-5	TRBD2	TRBV3-1/TRBV3-2	.
CASSPKGASGRAETQYF	TGCGCCAGCAGCCCAAAAGGGGCTAGCGGGAGAGCGGAGACCCAGTACTTC	TRBJ2-5	TRBD2	TRBV4-1	.
CASSLGWREIPYEQYF	TGTGCCAGCAGCTTAGGTTGGCGGGAAATCCCCTACGAGCAGTACTTC	TRBJ2-7	.	TRBV7-2	.
CASSFGSVGTGGAGELFF	TGCGCCAGCAGCTTTGGGTCGGTCGGGACGGGAGGAGCCGGGGAGCTGTTTTTT	TRBJ2-2	TRBD2	TRBV5-1	.
CASSFPSTGWYTGELFF	TGTGCCAGCAGTTTTCCCTCGACAGGGTGGTACACCGGGGAGCTGTTTTTT	TRBJ2-2	TRBD1	TRBV6-2/TRBV6-3	.
CASSASGAGSYEQYF	TGTGCCAGCAGCGCCTCAGGCGCAGGCTCCTACGAGCAGTACTTC	TRBJ2-7	.	TRBV11-3	.
CASSFRQGEGEQYF	TGCGCCAGCAGCTTCCGACAGGGGGAGGGCGAGCAGTACTTC	TRBJ2-7	TRBD1	TRBV5-1	few
CASFQGLGNQPQHF	TGTGCCAGCTTTCAGGGTTTGGGCAATCAGCCCCAGCATTTT	TRBJ1-5	.	TRBV19	once
CASSRGQDGFTEAFF	TGTGCCAGCTCACGCGGACAGGATGGGTTCACTGAAGCTTTCTTT	TRBJ1-1	TRBD1	TRBV18	.
CATSDTGVEDTQYF	TGTGCCACCAGTGATACAGGGGTTGAAGATACGCAGTATTTT	TRBJ2-3	TRBD1	TRBV24-1	.
CASSAYRDSPLHF	TGTGCCAGCTCAGCCTACAGGGATTCACCCCTCCACTTT	TRBJ1-6	.	TRBV18	.
CASTLAGSSTDTQYF	TGCGCCAGCACCCTAGCGGGATCTAGCACAGATACGCAGTATTTT	TRBJ2-3	TRBD2	TRBV5-1	.
CASSTDHRGLAGGPGIQYF	TGTGCCAGCAGTACAGATCACAGGGGACTAGCGGGGGGGCCGGGCATTCAGTACTTC	TRBJ2-4	TRBD2	TRBV28	.
CASSALGVGTEAFF	TGTGCCAGTAGTGCCTTGGGGGTTGGCACTGAAGCTTTCTTT	TRBJ1-1	.	TRBV19	.
CASSSNRRGGTDTQYF	TGTGCCAGCAGTTCAAACCGGAGGGGTGGCACAGATACGCAGTATTTT	TRBJ2-3	.	TRBV13	.
CASSLEPTALGIAEKLFF	TGCGCCAGCAGCTTGGAGCCGACAGCTCTAGGAATAGCAGAAAAACTGTTTTTT	TRBJ1-4	.	TRBV5-1	.
CASNPRGVGGYTF	TGTGCCAGCAACCCCAGGGGTGTGGGTGGCTACACCTTC	TRBJ1-2	.	TRBV11-2	medium-sized
CASSVGGLRGDEQFF	TGTGCCAGCAGCGTAGGAGGACTCCGCGGTGATGAGCAGTTCTTC	TRBJ2-1	.	TRBV9	.
CASSPWDTQYF	TGTGCCAGCTCACCGTGGGATACGCAGTATTTT	TRBJ2-3	.	TRBV18	.
CANCWGNYNSPLHF	TGCGCCAACTGTTGGGGGAACTATAATTCACCCCTCCACTTT	TRBJ1-6	.	TRBV23-1	.
CASSPQTENQPQHF	TGTGCCAGCAGCCCTCAGACTGAAAATCAGCCCCAGCATTTT	TRBJ1-5	.	TRBV7-9	few
CASSLGTGLGYTF	TGTGCCAGCAGTTTAGGGACAGGGCTGGGCTACACCTTC	TRBJ1-2	TRBD1	TRBV12-3/TRBV12-4	.
CASNLHRANTEAFF	TGCGCCAGCAACCTCCACAGGGCAAACACTGAAGCTTTCTTT	TRBJ1-1	.	TRBV4-1	once
CASSLGLAGVRETQYF	TGTGCCAGCAGCCTTGGACTAGCGGGAGTTCGAGAGACCCAGTACTTC	TRBJ2-5	TRBD2	TRBV14	.
CSAGRLEQFF	TGCAGTGCTGGACGACTCGAGCAGTTCTTC	TRBJ2-1	.	TRBV20-1	.
CASTQVGKDTEAFF	TGTGCCAGCACACAGGTGGGGAAGGACACTGAAGCTTTCTTT	TRBJ1-1	.	TRBV18	.
CASSEGGNTDTQYF	TGTGCCAGCAGTGAGGGGGGAAACACAGATACGCAGTATTTT	TRBJ2-3	.	TRBV6-4	.
CASSLLGLYEQYF	TGTGCCAGCAGCCTACTCGGACTCTACGAGCAGTACTTC	TRBJ2-7	.	TRBV28	.
CASTPGDAYGYTF	TGTGCCAGCACCCCAGGTGATGCCTATGGCTACACCTTC	TRBJ1-2	.	TRBV6-5	few
CASTAPGTVYGYTF	TGTGCCAGCACCGCTCCCGGGACAGTCTATGGCTACACCTTC	TRBJ1-2	TRBD1	TRBV28	.
CASYRTDSSGYTF	TGTGCCAGCTACCGGACAGACTCGAGTGGCTACACCTTC	TRBJ1-2	.	TRBV9	.